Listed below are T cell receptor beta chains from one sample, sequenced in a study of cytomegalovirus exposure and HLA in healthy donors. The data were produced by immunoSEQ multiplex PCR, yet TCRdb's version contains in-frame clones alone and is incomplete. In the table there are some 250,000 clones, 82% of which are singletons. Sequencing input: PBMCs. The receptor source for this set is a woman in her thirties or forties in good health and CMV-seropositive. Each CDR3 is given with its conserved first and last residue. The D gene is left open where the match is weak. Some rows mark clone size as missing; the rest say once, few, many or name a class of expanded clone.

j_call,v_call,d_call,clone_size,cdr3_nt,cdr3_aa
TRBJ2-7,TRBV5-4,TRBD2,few,TGTGCCAGCAGCTTGGTTCGACTAGCGGGTGTTGACGAGCAGTACTTC,CASSLVRLAGVDEQYF
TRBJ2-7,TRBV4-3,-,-,TGCGCCAGCAGCCAAGATCCTAGCCTCGAGCAGTACTTC,CASSQDPSLEQYF
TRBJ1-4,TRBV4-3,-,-,TGCGCCAGCAGCCAAGATTGGCGGCAGGGCCCCGAAAAACTGTTTTTT,CASSQDWRQGPEKLFF
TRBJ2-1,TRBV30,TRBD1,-,TGTGCCTGGAGTGTGGGACAGAGCCTGGGTTTTGTGAAGTTCTTC,CAWSVGQSLGFVKFF
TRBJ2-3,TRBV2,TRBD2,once,TGTGCCAGCAGTAGGACTAGCGGGGGGGCGACCGATACGCAGTATTTT,CASSRTSGGATDTQYF
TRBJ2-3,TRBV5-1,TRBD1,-,TGCGCCAGCAGCTTTGGACAGGGCACAGATACGCAGTATTTT,CASSFGQGTDTQYF
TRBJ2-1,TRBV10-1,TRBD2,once,TGCGCCAGCAGTGGGACTAGCGGGAGTTACAATGAGCAGTTCTTC,CASSGTSGSYNEQFF
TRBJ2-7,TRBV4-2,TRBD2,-,TGTGCCAGCAGCCAAGATGGGACTAGCGTCGCGTACGAGCAGTACTTC,CASSQDGTSVAYEQYF
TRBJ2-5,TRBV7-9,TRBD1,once,TGTTCCAGCAGCTCAGGACAGGGGGCCCGAGAGACCCAGTACTTC,CSSSSGQGARETQYF
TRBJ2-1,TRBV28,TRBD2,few,TGTGCCAGCACCTTCTGGGCTAGCGGGAGGAATGAGCAGTTCTTC,CASTFWASGRNEQFF
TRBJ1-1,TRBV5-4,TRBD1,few,TGTGCCAGCAGCCGGCCGGGACAGGGTCCTGAAGCTTTCTTT,CASSRPGQGPEAFF
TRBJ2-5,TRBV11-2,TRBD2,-,TGTGCCAGCAGCCGAATGCGGGGGGGCTCAGAGACCCAGTACTTC,CASSRMRGGSETQYF
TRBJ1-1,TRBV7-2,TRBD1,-,TGTGCCAGCAGCTTAAGAGGACAGGGAGACACTGAAGCTTTCTTT,CASSLRGQGDTEAFF
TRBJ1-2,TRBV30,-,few,TGTGCCTGGAGTGTACAACAGGTCTATGGCTACACCTTC,CAWSVQQVYGYTF
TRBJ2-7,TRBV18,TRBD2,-,TGTGCCAGCTCATCGCAATTAACTAGCGCCGTGAGCTCCTACGAGCAGTACTTC,CASSSQLTSAVSSYEQYF
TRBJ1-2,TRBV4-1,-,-,TGCGCCAGCAGCCAAGGGCGGGGGGGTAGCGACTATGGCTACACCTTC,CASSQGRGGSDYGYTF
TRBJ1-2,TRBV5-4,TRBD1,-,TGTGCCAGCAAGATCGAGGGGGCCCCAAAGGATGGCTACACCTTC,CASKIEGAPKDGYTF
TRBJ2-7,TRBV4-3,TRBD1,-,TGCGCCAGCAGCCGGGGACAGGGGAACTACGAGCAGTACTTC,CASSRGQGNYEQYF
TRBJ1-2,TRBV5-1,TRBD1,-,TGCGCCAGCAGCAGTGGACAGGGTGGCTATGGCTACACCTTC,CASSSGQGGYGYTF
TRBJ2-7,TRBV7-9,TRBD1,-,TGTTCCAGCAGCTTCGGGACAGTCTACGAGCAGTACTTC,CSSSFGTVYEQYF
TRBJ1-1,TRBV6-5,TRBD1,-,TGTGCCAGCAGGTGGGACAGCTTCAACACTGAAGCTTTCTTT,CASRWDSFNTEAFF
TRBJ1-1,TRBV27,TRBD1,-,TGTGCCAGCAGTTCCTGGACAGGAGACACTGAAGCTTTCTTT,CASSSWTGDTEAFF
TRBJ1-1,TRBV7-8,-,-,TGTGCCAGCAGCGGCCACAGGAGAATTGTTATGAACACTGAAGCTTTCTTT,CASSGHRRIVMNTEAFF
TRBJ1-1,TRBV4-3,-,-,TGCGCCAGCAGCCAAGGAAGGGGCAGGGAAGCTTTCTTT,CASSQGRGREAFF
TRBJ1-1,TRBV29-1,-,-,TGCAGCGTTGAAAATTGGGGTGGGGGCATGAACACTGAAGCTTTCTTT,CSVENWGGGMNTEAFF
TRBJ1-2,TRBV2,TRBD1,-,TGTGCCAGTAGTTGGCCACAGGGGAATGGCTACACCTTC,CASSWPQGNGYTF
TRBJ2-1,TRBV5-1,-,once,TGCGCCAGCAGCTTGGCCCTGCAGACCTACAATGAGCAGTTCTTC,CASSLALQTYNEQFF
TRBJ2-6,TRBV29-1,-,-,TGCAGCGCAGGAGGAGGGTCTGGGGCCAACGTCCTGACTTTC,CSAGGGSGANVLTF
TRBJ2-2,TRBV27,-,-,TGTGCCAGCAGTCAGAAGGGGCAGGTGAACACCGGGGAGCTGTTTTTT,CASSQKGQVNTGELFF
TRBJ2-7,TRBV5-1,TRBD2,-,TGCGCCAGCAGCTTGGCGCCGGCGGGAGCTTACGAGCAGTACTTC,CASSLAPAGAYEQYF
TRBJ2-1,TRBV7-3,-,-,TGTGCCAGCAGCTTAACTTCCGGGAGGGGGCACAATGAGCAGTTCTTC,CASSLTSGRGHNEQFF
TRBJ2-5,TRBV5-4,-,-,TGTGCCAGCAGACGTGCCCTGGGGGGAGAGACCCAGTACTTC,CASRRALGGETQYF
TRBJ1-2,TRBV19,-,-,TGTGCCAGTAGTACGGTTCAGGGTAACTATGGCTACACCTTC,CASSTVQGNYGYTF
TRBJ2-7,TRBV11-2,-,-,TGTGCCAGCAGGCCACAGGGTTTATACGAGCAGTACTTC,CASRPQGLYEQYF
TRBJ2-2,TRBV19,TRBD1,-,TGTGCCAGTAGTAGTAACAGGGGGTCGGGCGGGGAGCTGTTTTTT,CASSSNRGSGGELFF
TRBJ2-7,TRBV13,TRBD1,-,TGTGCCAGCAGTCAGACAGGGAACGAGCAGTACTTC,CASSQTGNEQYF
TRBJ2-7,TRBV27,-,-,TGTGCCAGCAGTTTTCTGAGCCCTAACCTAGGTCCCTACGAGCAGTACTTC,CASSFLSPNLGPYEQYF
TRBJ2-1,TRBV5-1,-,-,TGCGCCTCCAGTTGGGGGGGCGATGAGCAGTTCTTC,CASSWGGDEQFF
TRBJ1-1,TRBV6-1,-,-,TGTGCCACCCGGGACCCAGGGGCGAACACTGAAGCTTTCTTT,CATRDPGANTEAFF
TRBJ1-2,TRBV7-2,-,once,TGTGCCAGCAGCGCGGAACTGATTCCGGGGGATGGCTACACCTTC,CASSAELIPGDGYTF
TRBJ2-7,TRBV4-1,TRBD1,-,TGCGCCAGCGGACGGGACAGCGATAACTACGAGCAGTACTTC,CASGRDSDNYEQYF
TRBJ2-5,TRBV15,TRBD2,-,TGTGCCACCAGCAGAGATCTCGCGGGGGGCCAAGAGACCCAGTACTTC,CATSRDLAGGQETQYF
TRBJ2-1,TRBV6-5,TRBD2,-,TGTGCCAGCAGTGTAATAGCGGGGGTATACAATGAGCAGTTCTTC,CASSVIAGVYNEQFF
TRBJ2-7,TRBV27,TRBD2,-,TGTGCCAGCAGTTTCTCTTTTAGCGGGATTACCTACGAGCAGTACTTC,CASSFSFSGITYEQYF
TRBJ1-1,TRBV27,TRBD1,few,TGTGCCAGCAGTATTCGACAGGGCCTCCCTAACACTGAAGCTTTCTTT,CASSIRQGLPNTEAFF
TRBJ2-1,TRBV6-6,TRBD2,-,TGTGCCAGCAGTTACTCAACGGGAGGTAGGCAGTTCTTC,CASSYSTGGRQFF
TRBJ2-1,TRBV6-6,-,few,TGTGCCAGCCGATACAACAATGAGCAGTTCTTC,CASRYNNEQFF
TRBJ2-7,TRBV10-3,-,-,TGTGCCATCAGTATACAGGGTTACGAGCAGTACTTC,CAISIQGYEQYF
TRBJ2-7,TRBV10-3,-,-,TGTGCCATCAGCCCGTCTTACGAGCAGTACTTC,CAISPSYEQYF
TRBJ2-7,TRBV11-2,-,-,TGTGCCAGCAGCTTCGGCAGGGCCTCCTACGAGCAGTACTTC,CASSFGRASYEQYF
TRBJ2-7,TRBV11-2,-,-,TGTGCCAGCAGCTTAGGAGCACCCTACGAGCAGTACTTC,CASSLGAPYEQYF
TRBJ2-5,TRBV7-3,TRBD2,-,TGTGCCAGCACCAAGGGGAGCGGGAGTGGTGAGACCCAGTACTTC,CASTKGSGSGETQYF
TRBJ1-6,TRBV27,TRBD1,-,TGTGCCAGCAGTCCCTACCGGGACAGGTATAATTCACCCCTCCACTTT,CASSPYRDRYNSPLHF
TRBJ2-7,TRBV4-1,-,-,TGCGCCAGCAGCCAAGTGCGGGCCTCGTACGAGCAGTACTTC,CASSQVRASYEQYF
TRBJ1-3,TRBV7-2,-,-,TGTGCCAGCAGCTCCGGACAGCCTGGAAACACCATATATTTT,CASSSGQPGNTIYF